This TCR beta chain was documented in a study of blood T cell repertoires in COVID-19. V trimming: 2 bases; J trimming: 8 bases; junction bases outside the gene matches: 7. The CDR3 is 14 residues long. Looked up from germline, CDR1 is SGHNT and CDR2 is YYREEE (reference sequence). Authors' processing steps: Amplified reference gene primers provided the basis for estimating nucleated cell counts. Profiled with immunoSEQ multiplex PCR; TCRdb holds only in-frame clones, not every one. Clone size and V and J calls were adopted from that table, with D and trimming inferred from the DNA. The sample has some 76,000 clones, roughly 80% seen once.

The V and J genes are TRBV5-4 and TRBJ1-2; 9 bases align to TRBD1. What was sequenced was peripheral blood. The TCR sequence derives from a human donor in a cohort sampled during active COVID-19. The CDR3 sequence: CASSLRQGVWGYTF. The DNA for the CDR3 is TGTGCCAGCAGCTTACGACAGGGGGTGTGGGGCTACACCTTC.